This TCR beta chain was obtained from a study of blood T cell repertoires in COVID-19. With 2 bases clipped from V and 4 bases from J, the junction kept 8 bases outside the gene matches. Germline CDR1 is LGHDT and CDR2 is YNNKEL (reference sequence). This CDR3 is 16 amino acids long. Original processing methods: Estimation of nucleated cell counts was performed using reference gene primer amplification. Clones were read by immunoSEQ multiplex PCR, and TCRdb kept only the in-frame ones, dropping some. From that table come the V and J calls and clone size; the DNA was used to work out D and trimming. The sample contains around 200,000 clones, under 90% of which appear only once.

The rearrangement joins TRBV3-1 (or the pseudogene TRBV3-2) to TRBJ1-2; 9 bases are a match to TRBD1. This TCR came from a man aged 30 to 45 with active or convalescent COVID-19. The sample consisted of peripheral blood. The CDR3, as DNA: TGTGCCAGCAGCCAACGATCTACAGGGGGCAGCTATGGCTACACCTTC. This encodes CASSQRSTGGSYGYTF.